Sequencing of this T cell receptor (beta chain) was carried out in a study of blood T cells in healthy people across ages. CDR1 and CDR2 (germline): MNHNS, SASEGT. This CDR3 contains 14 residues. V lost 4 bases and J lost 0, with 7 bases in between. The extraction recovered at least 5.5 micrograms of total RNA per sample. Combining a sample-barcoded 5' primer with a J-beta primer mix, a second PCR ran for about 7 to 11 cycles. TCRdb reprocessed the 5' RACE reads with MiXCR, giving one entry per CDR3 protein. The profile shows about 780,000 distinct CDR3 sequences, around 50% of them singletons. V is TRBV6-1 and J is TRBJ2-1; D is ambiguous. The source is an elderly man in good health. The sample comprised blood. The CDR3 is CASSGLNSYNEQFF. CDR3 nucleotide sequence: TGTGCCAGCAGTGGACTGAACTCCTACAATGAGCAGTTCTTC.